Each of the 32 T cell receptor beta chains below was sequenced from the same sample in a study of shared clonotypes between healthy human individuals (dated by TCRdb to between 2020 and 2021). The receptor library was made with the immunoSEQ multiplex PCR assay. In its TCRdb copy, this immuneACCESS table keeps in-frame sequences only and misses some clones. Where compared with another copy, unresolved V genes explain less than half of these, and the others have no known cause. For this sample there are fewer than 850,000 clones; 80% to 95% appear just once. Of the sample, 30% to 35% is held by the ten largest clones. The sequencing sample was made of memory CD8+ T cells from PBMCs. The meaning of the sample's cell subset or site label: CD45RO+ cells pooled with CCR7-negative TemRA cells. The receptors were gathered from a young man in good health. Some clones in this sample may be carry-over from other donors' samples.

The chain has TRBV6-1 and TRBJ2-2; D gene ambiguous. This CDR3 has 13 residues. The germline V gene has CDR1 MNHNS and CDR2 SASEGT. With 2 bases removed from V and 4 bases from J, the gap between germline ends came to 5 bases. The CDR3 here is CASSERFTGELFF. DNA of the CDR3: TGTGCCAGCAGTGAAAGGTTCACCGGGGAGCTGTTTTTT.

V and J are TRBV6-5 and TRBJ2-7; D is perhaps TRBD1 (6 bases). Between the trimmed V and J ends, which lost 0 bases and 4 bases, there was a span of 13 bases. The CDR3 loop spans 15 amino acids. CDR1 and CDR2 (germline): MNHEY, SVGAGI. The CDR3 is CASSYSSQGLYEQYF. The CDR3 nucleotides are TGTGCCAGCAGTTACTCGTCACAGGGATTGTACGAGCAGTACTTC.

This clone was seen only once. V is TRBV21-1 and J is TRBJ1-1; the D call in the table, TRBD1, was not verified against the DNA. TRBV21-1 constitutes a pseudogene. The CDR3 runs to 14 residues. The CDR3 DNA reads TGTGCCAGCAGCAAACCCCACAGGGGGCATACTGCTTTCTTT. Its protein product is CASSKPHRGHTAFF.

This clone was counted a few times. V usage is TRBV7-9 and J usage is TRBJ1-5, with D possibly TRBD1 on 5 matching bases. The CDR3 is made up of 12 amino acids. V lost 0 bases and J lost 11, with 8 bases in between. CDR1 is SEHNR and CDR2 is FQNEAQ in the germline V gene (reference sequence). The DNA of the CDR3 is TGTGCCAGCAGCTTAGCGGTACAGGCCCAGCATTTT. This encodes CASSLAVQAQHF.

The chain recombines TRBV28 with TRBJ1-4; D not resolved. V was shortened by 3 bases and J by 8 bases, with 4 bases between the two germline ends. This CDR3 is built from 11 residues. CDR1 is MDHEN, CDR2 SYDVKM, per germline. This chain's CDR3 is CASSFFEKLFF. CDR3 nucleotides: TGTGCCAGCAGTTTTTTCGAAAAACTGTTTTTT. Based on the CDR3 plus reference TRBV28 and TRBJ1-4, the full variable domain is DVKVTQSSRYLVKRTGEKVFLECVQDMDHENMFWYRQDPGLGLRLIYFSYDVKMKEKGDIPEGYSVSREKKERFSLILESASTNQTSMYLCASSFFEKLFFGSGTQLSVL.

V usage is TRBV29-1 and J usage is TRBJ1-2; a weak D match, TRBD1 (6 bases). V was trimmed by 4 bases and J by 7 bases, leaving 10 bases between them. CDR1 and CDR2 (germline): SQVTM, ANQGSEA. This CDR3 region has 11 residues. The CDR3 protein is CSVVRGGGYTF. The CDR3, as DNA: TGCAGCGTTGTAAGGGGGGGTGGCTACACCTTC. Variable domain in full (rest from reference TRBV29-1 and TRBJ1-2): SAVISQKPSRDICQRGTSLTIQCQVDSQVTMMFWYRQQPGQSLTLIATANQGSEATYESGFVIDKFPISRPNLTFSTLTVSNMSPEDSSIYLCSVVRGGGYTFGSGTRLTVV.

With respect to this clone: In the same sample, other DNA sequences code for this CDR3. This chain connects TRBV19 to TRBJ1-1; no clear D. The V gene lost 3 bases and the J gene lost 5 bases, with 7 bases spanning the gap. This CDR3 contains 12 residues. Germline V gene sequence: CDR1 LNHDA, CDR2 SQIVND (reference sequence). CDR3 loop: CASSISRTEAFF. The CDR3 DNA reads as TGTGCCAGTAGTATCAGTCGAACTGAAGCTTTCTTT.

This clone was detected only once. Its ends do not fully match the called genes, so a read error is possible. The rearrangement links TRBV10-3 to TRBJ1-5, with TRBD1 identical over 9 bases. Looked up from germline, CDR1 is ENHRY and CDR2 is SYGVKD. The CDR3 totals 17 residues. The CDR3 loop is CASSDGTGWYGNQPQHF. The CDR3 nucleotides read TGTGCCAGCAGTGACGGGACAGGGTGGTACGGCAATCAGCCCCAGCATTTT.

V and J are TRBV9 and TRBJ2-1, with TRBD2 identical over 10 bases. Germline V lookup: CDR1 SGDLS, CDR2 YYNGEE. The trim removed 6 bases at V and 8 bases at J, leaving 11 bases unmatched. CDR3 length: 15 residues. CDR3 protein: CASTPSGRAFDEQFF. CDR3 coding DNA: TGTGCCAGCACCCCCAGCGGGAGGGCCTTCGATGAGCAGTTCTTC.

The CDR3 sequence: CASSPSKNTEAFF. The DNA of the CDR3 is TGTGCCAGCAGCCCATCTAAGAACACTGAAGCTTTCTTT. The V and J genes are TRBV7-9 and TRBJ1-1; D gene unclear. Germline V CDR1 and CDR2: SEHNR, FQNEAQ (reference sequence). The V and J ends lost 5 bases and 1 base respectively, with 8 bases between them. This CDR3 has 13 amino acids.

The table lists this clone with a count of one. This chain joins TRBV4-1 and TRBJ2-3; the D is unclear. The germline CDR1 and CDR2 sequences are MGHRA and YSYEKL. The germline V and J ends were trimmed by 10 bases and 3 bases, with 17 bases remaining between them. The CDR3 runs 14 residues. The CDR3 sequence is CATWGGGLTDTQYF. In DNA, the CDR3 is TGCGCCACTTGGGGTGGCGGTTTGACAGATACGCAGTATTTT.

This chain connects TRBV19 to TRBJ1-4; D is unclear. Deletions cut 1 base from V and 11 bases from J, with 8 bases between. This CDR3 contains 12 residues. Germline CDR1 LNHDA, CDR2 SQIVND (reference sequence). CDR3 region: CASSIGSTKLFF. The CDR3 DNA is TGTGCCAGTAGTATAGGAAGTACGAAACTGTTTTTT.

The V call is TRBV29-1, the J call TRBJ2-7; D is tentatively TRBD1 or TRBD2 (5 bases each). Germline V gives CDR1 SQVTM, CDR2 ANQGSEA. Deletions cut 4 bases from V and 3 bases from J, with 10 bases between. The length of the CDR3 is 12 residues. The CDR3 DNA reads TGCAGCGTTGCCGGGGACGTCTACGAGCAGTACTTC. Protein product: CSVAGDVYEQYF.

V is TRBV6-1 and J is TRBJ2-1, with D unresolved. V dropped 6 bases and J dropped 8 bases, with 20 bases sitting between them. This CDR3 is 15 amino acids long. Germline values: CDR1 MNHNS, CDR2 SASEGT. The chain's CDR3 is CASSRTTSGSHEQFF. The CDR3 DNA reads TGTGCCAGCAGCCGAACGACCTCCGGCTCCCATGAGCAGTTCTTC.

J is TRBJ2-7 and V is TRBV27; D perhaps matches TRBD2 (6 bases). Germline CDR1 is MNHEY and CDR2 is SMNVEV (reference sequence). The CDR3 totals 15 residues. Trimming removed 2 bases from V and 1 base from J, with 12 bases in between. For the CDR3, the DNA is TGTGCCAGCAGTTTACTAGCGCACACTTCCTACGAGCAGTACTTC. Residues: CASSLLAHTSYEQYF.

The rearrangement uses TRBV19 and TRBJ2-7; 7 bases align to TRBD1. CDR1 is LNHDA, CDR2 SQIVND, per germline (reference sequence). The CDR3 consists of 13 residues. With V trimmed by 3 bases and J by 4 bases, 3 bases remained unmatched. CDR3 in DNA: TGTGCCAGTAGTATCCGGGACAGTTACGAGCAGTACTTC. Translating gives CASSIRDSYEQYF.

The chain combines TRBV9 with TRBJ2-1; 9 bases fit TRBD2. The length of the CDR3 is 14 residues. After removal of 4 bases from V and 4 bases from J, the junction contained 3 bases not matched to a gene. The V gene's germline CDR1 is SGDLS and CDR2 YYNGEE. CDR3 nucleotide sequence: TGTGCCAGCAGCCACAGCGGGGGGTACAATGAGCAGTTCTTC. This sequence encodes CASSHSGGYNEQFF.

V gene TRBV21-1 combines with J gene TRBJ2-7; TRBD2 is the table's D call, not checked against the DNA. TRBV21-1 has pseudogene status. This CDR3 region has 16 residues. CDR3: CASSSSGRGITSEQYF. The CDR3 region has the DNA TGTGCCAGCAGCTCCAGCGGACGGGGAATTACGTCTGAGCAGTACTTC.

The chain uses TRBV7-6 and TRBJ1-1; possibly TRBD1 for D (6 bases). V lost 4 bases and J lost 0, with 9 bases in between. CDR1 and CDR2 (germline): SGHVS, FNYEAQ. This CDR3 contains 14 residues. CDR3 sequence: CASSSTGLNTEAFF. For the CDR3, the DNA is TGTGCCAGCAGCTCTACAGGGCTGAACACTGAAGCTTTCTTT.

The chain combines TRBV2 with TRBJ2-3; possibly TRBD1 or TRBD2 for D (7 bases each). Germline V gene sequence: CDR1 SNHLY, CDR2 FYNNEI. The germline V and J ends were trimmed by 8 bases and 1 base, with 16 bases remaining between them. This CDR3 contains 15 residues. The CDR3 bases are TGTGCCAGCGGAGAGGGGGCGGGGGGCACAGATACGCAGTATTTT. Its translation is CASGEGAGGTDTQYF. The complete variable domain, with remaining parts taken from reference TRBV2 and TRBJ2-3, reads EPEVTQTPSHQVTQMGQEVILRCVPISNHLYFYWYRQILGQKVEFLVSFYNNEISEKSEIFDDQFSVERPDGSNFTLKIRSTKLEDSAMYFCASGEGAGGTDTQYFGPGTRLTVL.

This chain joins TRBV9 and TRBJ2-5, with 7 bases aligning to TRBD1. The CDR3 is made up of 17 amino acids. V lost 3 bases and J lost 1; bases outside the gene matches: 12. Per the germline V gene, CDR1 is SGDLS and CDR2 is YYNGEE. The CDR3 DNA is TGTGCCAGCAGCGGTGGAGGAAAAGGGGGCGTCCAAGAGACCCAGTACTTC. It specifies CASSGGGKGGVQETQYF.

This chain links TRBV5-6 with TRBJ1-5; D may be TRBD1 (5 bases). V lost 1 base, J lost 4 bases, and 12 bases lay in between. Germline V gives CDR1 SGHDT, CDR2 YYEEEE. This CDR3 has 15 residues. The CDR3 region has the DNA TGTGCCAGCAGCTTGTCATCAGGGCCGAATCAGCCCCAGCATTTT. Amino acid sequence: CASSLSSGPNQPQHF. Together with reference TRBV5-6 and TRBJ1-5, the CDR3 gives the full variable domain: DAGVTQSPTHLIKTRGQQVTLRCSPKSGHDTVSWYQQALGQGPQFIFQYYEEEERQRGNFPDRFSGHQFPNYSSELNVNALLLGDSALYLCASSLSSGPNQPQHFGDGTRLSIL.

The chain couples TRBV5-6 to TRBJ2-6; no reliable D call. This CDR3 has 17 amino acids. CDR1 is SGHDT and CDR2 is YYEEEE in the germline V gene. Trimming cost V 0 bases and J 4 bases, with 14 bases left between them. The CDR3 reads CASSLGHSLRGANVLTF. DNA of the CDR3: TGTGCCAGCAGCTTGGGGCACAGCCTACGAGGGGCCAACGTCCTGACTTTC.

The genes are TRBV5-1 and TRBJ2-7, with TRBD1 matching 7 bases. The CDR3 has 13 residues. The J segment lost 5 bases and the V segment lost 1 base, leaving 3 bases of the junction unmatched. CDR1 SGHRS and CDR2 YFSETQ come from the germline V gene. CDR3: CASSLSTGNEQYF. CDR3 bases: TGCGCCAGCAGCTTGTCGACAGGGAACGAGCAGTACTTC. The whole variable domain, remainder taken from reference TRBV5-1 and TRBJ2-7, is KAGVTQTPRYLIKTRGQQVTLSCSPISGHRSVSWYQQTPGQGLQFLFEYFSETQRNKGNFPGRFSGRQFSNSRSEMNVSTLELGDSALYLCASSLSTGNEQYFGPGTRLTVT.

In its sample, this clone was seen once. The chain is built from TRBV5-4 and TRBJ1-2; 11 nucleotides line up with TRBD1. CDR3 length: 15 residues. Trimming removed 1 base from V and 8 bases from J; junction bases left unmatched: 7. Per germline, CDR1 SGHNT and CDR2 YYREEE (reference sequence). The CDR3 DNA sequence: TGTGCCAGCAGCTTGACGAGGACAGGGGGCGCGGGCTACACCTTC. This encodes CASSLTRTGGAGYTF.

The rearrangement joins TRBV28 to TRBJ2-4, with 8 bases fitting TRBD1. CDR1 MDHEN and CDR2 SYDVKM come from the germline V gene. The ends lost 6 bases at V and 6 bases at J; junction bases unmatched: 16. The CDR3 has 17 residues. The CDR3: CASSTTWTGRDPNIQYF. The DNA of the CDR3 is TGTGCCAGCAGCACTACATGGACAGGGCGGGACCCAAACATTCAGTACTTC.

V and J are TRBV7-2 and TRBJ2-7, with D possibly being TRBD1 or TRBD2 (5 bases each). The length of the CDR3 is 15 residues. V was trimmed by 1 base and J by 3 bases, leaving 13 bases between them. CDR1 SGHTA and CDR2 FQGNSA come from the germline V gene. The chain's CDR3 is CASSLGEGPNYEQYF. Written as DNA, the CDR3 is TGTGCCAGCAGCTTAGGAGAGGGGCCCAACTACGAGCAGTACTTC. Together with reference TRBV7-2 and TRBJ2-7, the CDR3 gives the full variable domain: GAGVSQSPSNKVTEKGKDVELRCDPISGHTALYWYRQSLGQGLEFLIYFQGNSAPDKSGLPSDRFSAERTGGSVSTLTIQRTQQEDSAVYLCASSLGEGPNYEQYFGPGTRLTVT.

The chain links TRBV6-1 to TRBJ2-7; D remains unclear. Germline V gives CDR1 MNHNS, CDR2 SASEGT. Trimming removed 4 bases from V and 7 bases from J, with 23 bases in between. This CDR3 is built from 16 residues. CDR3 protein: CASSVLRATVSTEQYF. DNA for the CDR3: TGTGCCAGCAGTGTTTTAAGAGCGACCGTATCTACGGAGCAGTACTTC.

The V call is TRBV5-6, the J call TRBJ1-2, with D unclear. Germline CDR1 and CDR2: SGHDT and YYEEEE. This CDR3 is built from 13 residues. The V and J ends lost 4 bases and 4 bases respectively, with 11 bases between them. CDR3 in DNA: TGTGCCAGCAGCCGAACAGATTTCTATGGCTACACCTTC. Translation gives CASSRTDFYGYTF. The complete variable domain, with remaining parts taken from reference TRBV5-6 and TRBJ1-2, reads DAGVTQSPTHLIKTRGQQVTLRCSPKSGHDTVSWYQQALGQGPQFIFQYYEEEERQRGNFPDRFSGHQFPNYSSELNVNALLLGDSALYLCASSRTDFYGYTFGSGTRLTVV.

The chain links TRBV10-3 to TRBJ2-3; D not certain. The CDR3 loop spans 14 amino acids. CDR1 and CDR2 (germline): ENHRY, SYGVKD. Trimming left V 0 bases short and J 7 bases short, with 11 bases between. CDR3 protein: CAISESSQQNTQYF. The CDR3, as DNA: TGTGCCATCAGTGAGTCTAGCCAGCAAAATACGCAGTATTTT.

The chain recombines TRBV27 with TRBJ2-2; D remains ambiguous. V was clipped by 4 bases and J by 4 bases, with 10 bases between them. This CDR3 is built from 14 residues. Germline V CDR1 and CDR2: MNHEY, SMNVEV (reference sequence). The CDR3 here is CASSSVSPTGELFF. For the CDR3, the DNA is TGTGCCAGCAGTTCCGTCTCACCCACCGGGGAGCTGTTTTTT.

V is TRBV5-4 and J is TRBJ2-3; 9 bases align to TRBD2. The CDR3 has 16 residues. The germline V gene encodes CDR1 SGHNT and CDR2 YYREEE (reference sequence). V was pared by 4 bases and J by 5 bases, with 11 bases of the junction left unmatched. The CDR3 nucleotides read TGTGCCAGCAGCCCCCGGTTAGCGGGAGTTGGAGATACGCAGTATTTT. Protein: CASSPRLAGVGDTQYF.